These 17 T cell receptor beta chains originate from one sample sequenced in a study of T cells in Graves' hyperthyroidism and ophthalmopathy. It was RNA transcripts that yielded the amplified TCR beta CDR3 regions. The TCR CDR3 was amplified in a first-round RT-PCR using the HTBI primer set. Each CDR3 protein gets one entry after TCRdb re-called the multiplex PCR reads with MiXCR. Altogether under 350,000 distinct CDR3 sequences are present, around 15% being singletons, with the ten largest covering 7% to 9%. Specimen: blood. These receptors were obtained from a woman between 35 and 50 years old with Graves' hyperthyroidism.

This clonotype was counted at least ten times. V and J are TRBV19 and TRBJ1-3; D call uncertain. Germline V gene sequence: CDR1 LNHDA, CDR2 SQIVND (reference sequence). The CDR3 runs 15 residues. Trimming left V 3 bases short and J 3 bases short, with 12 bases between. The DNA of the CDR3 is TGTGCCAGTAGTATCTCTTCGGGGTTTGGAAACACCATATATTTT. Its translation: CASSISSGFGNTIYF.

This clonotype was detected many times. This chain uses TRBV30 with TRBJ2-3; possibly TRBD1 for D (6 bases). The germline V gene encodes CDR1 GTSNPN and CDR2 SVGIG (reference sequence). The CDR3 consists of 13 residues. V lost 5 bases and J lost 6, with 15 bases in between. The CDR3 DNA is TGTGCCTGGGCCGGGACATCGCGGGATACGCAGTATTTT. It translates to CAWAGTSRDTQYF.

The table lists this clonotype with many counts. The rearrangement joins TRBV2 to TRBJ2-6; D may be TRBD1 (5 bases). CDR1 and CDR2 from the germline V gene are SNHLY and FYNNEI. There are 15 residues in the CDR3. Trimming took off 6 bases at V and 4 bases at J, with 13 bases between the two ends. The CDR3 DNA sequence: TGTGCCAGCAGGGAGACAGAGTCCGGGGCCAACGTCCTGACTTTC. It specifies CASRETESGANVLTF.

V usage is TRBV7-9 and J usage is TRBJ2-1; D may be TRBD2 (5 bases). V was trimmed by 1 base and J by 6 bases, leaving 13 bases between them. The length of the CDR3 is 15 residues. The V gene's germline CDR1 is SEHNR and CDR2 FQNEAQ (reference sequence). The CDR3 loop reads CASSLVGVHRNEQFF. In DNA, the CDR3 is TGTGCCAGCAGCTTAGTCGGGGTCCATCGCAATGAGCAGTTCTTC. Based on the CDR3 plus reference TRBV7-9 and TRBJ2-1, the full variable domain is DTGVSQNPRHKITKRGQNVTFRCDPISEHNRLYWYRQTLGQGPEFLTYFQNEAQLEKSRLLSDRFSAERPKGSFSTLEIQRTEQGDSAMYLCASSLVGVHRNEQFFGPGTRLTVL.

This chain joins TRBV2 and TRBJ2-5, with TRBD1 matching over 7 bases. V shed 7 bases and J 2 bases; nucleotides not matched to a gene: 7. CDR3 length: 14 amino acids. Germline CDR1 reads SNHLY; CDR2 reads FYNNEI. CDR3 sequence (DNA): TGTGCCAGCACCATACGGGACAGTCAAGAGACCCAGTACTTC. It translates to CASTIRDSQETQYF. Full variable domain (missing parts from reference TRBV2 and TRBJ2-5): EPEVTQTPSHQVTQMGQEVILRCVPISNHLYFYWYRQILGQKVEFLVSFYNNEISEKSEIFDDQFSVERPDGSNFTLKIRSTKLEDSAMYFCASTIRDSQETQYFGPGTRLLVL.

The CDR3 DNA reads as TGCGCCAGCAGCTTGAGTACCTCTGGGGCCAACGTCCTGACTTTC. It is translated as CASSLSTSGANVLTF. This chain connects TRBV5-1 to TRBJ2-6; the D is unclear. The germline V and J ends were trimmed by 1 base and 0 bases, with 5 bases remaining between them. This CDR3 has 15 amino acids. Germline-derived CDR1 and CDR2 are SGHRS and YFSETQ.

In this sample, this clonotype turned up many times. The chain carries TRBV28 and TRBJ1-5, with D unresolved. This CDR3 has 15 amino acids. V lost 6 bases, J lost 7 bases, and 19 bases lay in between. CDR1 and CDR2 from the germline V gene are MDHEN and SYDVKM. CDR3 sequence reads: CASSPDTSGKQPQHF. CDR3 sequence (DNA): TGTGCCAGCAGCCCTGATACCTCGGGTAAACAGCCCCAGCATTTT.

This clonotype was observed a handful of times. The CDR3 nucleotides are TGCAGTGCTAGAGCCTCCGGGGCCAATGAGCAGTTCTTC. Translating it yields CSARASGANEQFF. The chain has TRBV20-1 and TRBJ2-1; D possibly uses TRBD1 or TRBD2 (5 bases each). With 1 base removed from V and 6 bases from J, the gap between germline ends came to 10 bases. CDR1 is DFQATT and CDR2 is SNEGSKA in the germline V gene (reference sequence). The CDR3 is made up of 13 amino acids.

The sample holds many counts of this clonotype. CDR3 nucleotides: TGTGCCAGCAGTGTCTCCGGGGGGGGACAGGAAGAGACCCAGTACTTC. Translating it yields CASSVSGGGQEETQYF. The chain employs TRBV12-3 or TRBV12-4 and TRBJ2-5; D may match TRBD1 or TRBD2 (8 bases each). The CDR3 totals 16 residues. Between the trimmed V and J ends, which lost 5 bases and 3 bases, there was a span of 19 bases.

In its sample, this clonotype was seen many times. The chain recombines TRBV7-9 with TRBJ2-3; a possible D gene is TRBD2 (6 bases). Deletions cut 3 bases from V and 2 bases from J, with 15 bases between. From germline, CDR1 is SEHNR and CDR2 FQNEAQ (reference sequence). CDR3 length equals 16 residues. The CDR3 DNA reads as TGTGCCAGCAGCTTGAGGGCGGGAATTGCCACAGATACGCAGTATTTT. Protein: CASSLRAGIATDTQYF.

Many counts were recorded for this clonotype. The chain has TRBV2 and TRBJ1-2; D is perhaps TRBD1 (5 bases). V lost 6 bases, J lost 6 bases, and 14 bases lay in between. CDR1 and CDR2 from the germline V gene are SNHLY and FYNNEI. This CDR3 spans 13 amino acids. CDR3 residues: CASRATESNGYTF. DNA of the CDR3: TGTGCCAGCAGAGCGACAGAAAGTAATGGCTACACCTTC.

This clonotype has at least ten counts. The V gene is TRBV27, the J gene TRBJ1-1; the D gene is possibly TRBD1 (5 bases). The CDR3 has 13 residues. Germline assignment: CDR1 MNHEY and CDR2 SMNVEV (reference sequence). V dropped 5 bases and J dropped 4 bases, with 11 bases sitting between them. The CDR3 coding sequence is TGTGCCAGCAGTCCCGGGACCCTCACTGAAGCTTTCTTT. Translation gives CASSPGTLTEAFF.

This clonotype was detected a few times. V and J are TRBV5-4 and TRBJ1-2; maybe TRBD1 (5 bases). From germline, CDR1 is SGHNT and CDR2 YYREEE (reference sequence). The CDR3 consists of 15 residues. V lost 0 bases and J 2 bases, leaving 11 bases between the germline ends. The CDR3 is CASSLALQENYGYTF. In nucleotides, the CDR3 is TGTGCCAGCAGCTTGGCGTTACAGGAGAACTATGGCTACACCTTC.

This clonotype was counted many times. The chain is built from TRBV2 and TRBJ1-2; D call uncertain. This CDR3 is 14 amino acids long. Germline CDR1 SNHLY, CDR2 FYNNEI. The germline V and J ends were trimmed by 5 bases and 4 bases, with 14 bases remaining between them. This CDR3 is CASSPGILSYGYTF. The CDR3 DNA sequence: TGTGCCAGCAGTCCAGGAATCCTATCCTATGGCTACACCTTC.

This clonotype was seen only a few times. CDR3 nucleotides: TGCGCCAGCAGCTTGGATAATGCGGTCTCCTACGAGCAGTACTTC. Protein product: CASSLDNAVSYEQYF. This chain links TRBV5-1 with TRBJ2-7; D ambiguous. The CDR3 has 15 amino acids. Germline V gene lookup returns CDR1 SGHRS and CDR2 YFSETQ. The germline V and J ends were trimmed by 0 bases and 0 bases, with 10 bases remaining between them.

This clonotype was observed at least ten times. The chain carries TRBV28 and TRBJ1-5; D may be TRBD1 (6 bases). This CDR3 comprises 14 residues. Per the germline V gene, CDR1 is MDHEN and CDR2 is SYDVKM. Trimming removed 6 bases from V and 7 bases from J, with 16 bases in between. In DNA, the CDR3 is TGTGCCAGCAGGAAACAGGGTATGGGCCAGCCCCAGCATTTT. Protein sequence: CASRKQGMGQPQHF. Looking up the rest from reference TRBV28 and TRBJ1-5 gives the full variable domain: DVKVTQSSRYLVKRTGEKVFLECVQDMDHENMFWYRQDPGLGLRLIYFSYDVKMKEKGDIPEGYSVSREKKERFSLILESASTNQTSMYLCASRKQGMGQPQHFGDGTRLSIL.

This clonotype was counted between two and nine times. The rearrangement joins TRBV19 to TRBJ2-7, with 13 bases fitting TRBD2. V gave up 2 bases and J gave up 4 bases; unmatched junction bases: 14. Germline values: CDR1 LNHDA, CDR2 SQIVND (reference sequence). The CDR3 is made up of 19 amino acids. CDR3 DNA sequence: TGTGCCAGTAGTATACGGGACTCTCGGACTAGCGGGAGAGGTTACGAGCAGTACTTC. It encodes CASSIRDSRTSGRGYEQYF.